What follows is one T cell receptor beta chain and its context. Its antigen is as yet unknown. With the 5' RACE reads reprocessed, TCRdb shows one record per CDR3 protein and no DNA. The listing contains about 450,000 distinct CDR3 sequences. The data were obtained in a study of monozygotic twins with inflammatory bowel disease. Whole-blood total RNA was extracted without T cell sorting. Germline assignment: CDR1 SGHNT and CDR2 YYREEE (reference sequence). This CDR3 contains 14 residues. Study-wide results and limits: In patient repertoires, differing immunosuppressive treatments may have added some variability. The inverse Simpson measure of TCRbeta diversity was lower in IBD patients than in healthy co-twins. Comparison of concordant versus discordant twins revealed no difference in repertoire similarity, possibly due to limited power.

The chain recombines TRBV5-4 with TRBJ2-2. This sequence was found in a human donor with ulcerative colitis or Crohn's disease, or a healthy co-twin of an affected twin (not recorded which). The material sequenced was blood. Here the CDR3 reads CASSHLDDTGELFF.